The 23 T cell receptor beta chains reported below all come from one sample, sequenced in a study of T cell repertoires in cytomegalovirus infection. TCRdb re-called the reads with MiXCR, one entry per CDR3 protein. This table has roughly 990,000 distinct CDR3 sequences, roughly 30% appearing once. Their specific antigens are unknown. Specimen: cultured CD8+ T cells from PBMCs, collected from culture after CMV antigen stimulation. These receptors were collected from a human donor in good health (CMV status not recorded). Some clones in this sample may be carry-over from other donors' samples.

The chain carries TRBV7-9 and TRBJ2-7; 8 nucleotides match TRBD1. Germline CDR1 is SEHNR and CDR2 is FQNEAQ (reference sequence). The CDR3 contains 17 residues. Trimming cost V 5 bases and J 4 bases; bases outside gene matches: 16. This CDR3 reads CASSPYGSGGTPYEQYF. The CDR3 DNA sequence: TGTGCCAGCAGCCCATATGGATCAGGGGGCACTCCTTACGAGCAGTACTTC.

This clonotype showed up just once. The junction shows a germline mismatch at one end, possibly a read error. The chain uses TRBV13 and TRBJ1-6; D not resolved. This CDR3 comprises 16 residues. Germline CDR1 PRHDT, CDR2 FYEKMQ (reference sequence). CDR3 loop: CASSSDGSSHNSPLHF. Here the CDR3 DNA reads TGTGCCAGCAGCTCAGACGGTAGCTCCCATAATTCACCCCTCCACTTT.

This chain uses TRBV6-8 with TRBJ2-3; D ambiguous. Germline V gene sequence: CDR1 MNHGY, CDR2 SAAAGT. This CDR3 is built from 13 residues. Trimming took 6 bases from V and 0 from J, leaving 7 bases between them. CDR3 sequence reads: CASRLISTDTQYF. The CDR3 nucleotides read TGTGCCAGCAGACTGATTAGCACAGATACGCAGTATTTT.

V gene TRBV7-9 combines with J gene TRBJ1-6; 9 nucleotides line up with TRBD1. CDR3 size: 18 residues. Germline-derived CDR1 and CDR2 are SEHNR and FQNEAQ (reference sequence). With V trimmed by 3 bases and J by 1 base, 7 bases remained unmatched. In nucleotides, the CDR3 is TGTGCCAGCAGCTTGGGCCCGGACAGGGGTTCCTATAATTCACCCCTCCACTTT. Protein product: CASSLGPDRGSYNSPLHF.

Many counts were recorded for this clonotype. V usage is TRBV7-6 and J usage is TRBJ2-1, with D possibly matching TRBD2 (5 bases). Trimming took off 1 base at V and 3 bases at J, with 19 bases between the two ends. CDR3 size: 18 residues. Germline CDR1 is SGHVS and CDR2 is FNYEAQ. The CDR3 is CASSLVSGAAGLYNEQFF. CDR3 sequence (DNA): TGTGCCAGCAGCTTAGTAAGCGGCGCCGCTGGTCTCTACAATGAGCAGTTCTTC.

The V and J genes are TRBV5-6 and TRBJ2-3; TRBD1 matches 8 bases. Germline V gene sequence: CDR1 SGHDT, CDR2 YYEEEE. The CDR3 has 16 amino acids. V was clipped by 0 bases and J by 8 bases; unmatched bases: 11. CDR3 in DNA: TGTGCCAGCAGCTTGGCCACTGGACAGGGAATGGGTACGCAGTATTTT. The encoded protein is CASSLATGQGMGTQYF.

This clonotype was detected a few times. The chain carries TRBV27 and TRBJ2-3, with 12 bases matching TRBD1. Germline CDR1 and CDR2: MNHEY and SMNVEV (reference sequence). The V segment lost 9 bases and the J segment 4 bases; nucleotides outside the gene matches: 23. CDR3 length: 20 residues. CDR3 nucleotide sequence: TGTGCCAGTCTCCCTTGGGCCGAAGTGACCGGGACAGGGGGCGCAGATACGCAGTATTTT. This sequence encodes CASLPWAEVTGTGGADTQYF.

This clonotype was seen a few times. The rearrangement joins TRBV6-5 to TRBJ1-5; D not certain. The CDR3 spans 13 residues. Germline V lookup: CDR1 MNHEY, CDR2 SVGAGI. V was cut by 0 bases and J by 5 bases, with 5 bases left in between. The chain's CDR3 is CASSYSWDQPQHF. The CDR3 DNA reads TGTGCCAGCAGTTACTCGTGGGATCAGCCCCAGCATTTT.

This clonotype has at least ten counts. The CDR3 DNA reads as TGTGCCAGCAGCTTAAACGTCTTACGATATGGCTACACCTTC. This sequence encodes CASSLNVLRYGYTF. The rearrangement joins TRBV7-2 to TRBJ1-2; no reliable D call. CDR1 SGHTA and CDR2 FQGNSA come from the germline V gene. Trimming took 2 bases from V and 5 from J, leaving 12 bases between them. This CDR3 has 14 residues.

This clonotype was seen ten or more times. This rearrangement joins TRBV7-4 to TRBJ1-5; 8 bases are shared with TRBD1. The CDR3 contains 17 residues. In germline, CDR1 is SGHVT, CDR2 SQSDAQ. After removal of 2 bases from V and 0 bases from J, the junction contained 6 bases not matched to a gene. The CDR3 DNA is TGTGCCAGCAGCTTAAAAGGGGGACAGGATAGCAATCAGCCCCAGCATTTT. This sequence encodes CASSLKGGQDSNQPQHF.

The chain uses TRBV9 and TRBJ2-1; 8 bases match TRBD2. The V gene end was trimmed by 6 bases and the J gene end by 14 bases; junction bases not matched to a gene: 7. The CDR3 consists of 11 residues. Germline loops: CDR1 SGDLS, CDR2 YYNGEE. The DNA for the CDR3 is TGTGCCAGCACTGAGGGGACTAGAAAGTTCTTC. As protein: CASTEGTRKFF.

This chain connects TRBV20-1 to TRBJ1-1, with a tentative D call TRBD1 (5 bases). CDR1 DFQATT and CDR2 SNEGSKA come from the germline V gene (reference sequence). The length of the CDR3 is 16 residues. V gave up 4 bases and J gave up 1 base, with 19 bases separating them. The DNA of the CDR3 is TGCAGTGCTACCGAGGGGAGAAACGGGAGGAACACTGAAGCTTTCTTT. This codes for CSATEGRNGRNTEAFF.

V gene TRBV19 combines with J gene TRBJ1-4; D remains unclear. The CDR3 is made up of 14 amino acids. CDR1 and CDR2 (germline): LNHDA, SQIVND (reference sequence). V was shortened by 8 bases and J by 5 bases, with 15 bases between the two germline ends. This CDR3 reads CASGPARLNEKLFF. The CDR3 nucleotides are TGTGCCAGTGGTCCCGCCAGGCTGAATGAAAAACTGTTTTTT. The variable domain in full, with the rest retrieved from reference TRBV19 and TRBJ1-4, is DGGITQSPKYLFRKEGQNVTLSCEQNLNHDAMYWYRQDPGQGLRLIYYSQIVNDFQKGDIAEGYSVSREKKESFPLTVTSAQKNPTAFYLCASGPARLNEKLFFGSGTQLSVL.

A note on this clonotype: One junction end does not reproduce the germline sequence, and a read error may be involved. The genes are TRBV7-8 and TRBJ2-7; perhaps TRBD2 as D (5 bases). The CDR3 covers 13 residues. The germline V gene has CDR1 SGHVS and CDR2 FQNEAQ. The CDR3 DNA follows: TGTGCCAGCAGCTCCCCTAGCTCCCACGAGCAGTACTTC. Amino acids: CASSSPSSHEQYF.

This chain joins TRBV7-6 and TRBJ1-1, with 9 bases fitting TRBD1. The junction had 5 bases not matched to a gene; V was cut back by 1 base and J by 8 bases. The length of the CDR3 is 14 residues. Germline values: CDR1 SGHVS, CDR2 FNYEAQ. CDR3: CASSLGWDREEAFF. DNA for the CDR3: TGTGCCAGCAGCTTAGGATGGGACAGGGAAGAAGCTTTCTTT.

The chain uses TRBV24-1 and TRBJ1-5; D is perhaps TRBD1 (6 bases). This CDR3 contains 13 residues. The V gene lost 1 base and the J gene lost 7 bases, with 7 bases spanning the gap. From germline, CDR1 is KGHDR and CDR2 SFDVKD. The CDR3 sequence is CATSDFGGQPQHF. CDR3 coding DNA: TGTGCCACCAGTGATTTCGGGGGCCAGCCCCAGCATTTT.

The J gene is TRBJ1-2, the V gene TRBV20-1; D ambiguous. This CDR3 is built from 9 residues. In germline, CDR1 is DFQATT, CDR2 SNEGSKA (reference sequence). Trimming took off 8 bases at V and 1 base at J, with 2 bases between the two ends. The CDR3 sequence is CSLNYGYTF. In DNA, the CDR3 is TGCAGTCTTAACTATGGCTACACCTTC.

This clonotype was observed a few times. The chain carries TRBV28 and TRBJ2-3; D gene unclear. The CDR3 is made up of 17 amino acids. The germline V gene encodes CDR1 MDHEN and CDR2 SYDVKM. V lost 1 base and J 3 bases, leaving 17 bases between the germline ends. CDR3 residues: CASSLFDRVVGTDTQYF. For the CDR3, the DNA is TGTGCCAGCAGTTTATTCGATCGGGTGGTGGGTACAGATACGCAGTATTTT.

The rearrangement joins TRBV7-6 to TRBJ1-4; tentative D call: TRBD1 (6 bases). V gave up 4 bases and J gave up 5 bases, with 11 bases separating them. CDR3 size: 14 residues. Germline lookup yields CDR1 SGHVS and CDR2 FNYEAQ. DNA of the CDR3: TGTGCCAGCAGCTCGTCCGGGACAAATGAAAAACTGTTTTTT. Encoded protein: CASSSSGTNEKLFF.

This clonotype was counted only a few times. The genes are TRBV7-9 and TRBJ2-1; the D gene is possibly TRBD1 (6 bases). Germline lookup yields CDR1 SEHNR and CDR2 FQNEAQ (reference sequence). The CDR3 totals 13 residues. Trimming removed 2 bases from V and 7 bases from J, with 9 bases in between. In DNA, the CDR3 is TGTGCCAGCAGCTTAAAGGGGACAAATGAGCAGTTCTTC. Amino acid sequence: CASSLKGTNEQFF.

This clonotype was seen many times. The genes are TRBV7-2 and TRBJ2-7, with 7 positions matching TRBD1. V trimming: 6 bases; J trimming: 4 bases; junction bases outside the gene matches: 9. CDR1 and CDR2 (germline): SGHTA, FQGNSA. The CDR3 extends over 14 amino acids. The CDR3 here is CASREGTAQYEQYF. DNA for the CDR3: TGTGCCAGCAGGGAAGGGACAGCCCAATACGAGCAGTACTTC.

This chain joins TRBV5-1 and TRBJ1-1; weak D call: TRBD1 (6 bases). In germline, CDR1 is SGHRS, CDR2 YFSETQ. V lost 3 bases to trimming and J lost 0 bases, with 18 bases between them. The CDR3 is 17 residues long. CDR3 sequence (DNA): TGCGCCAGCAGCTCGCAAGGCGTGGGGGCGGTGAACACTGAAGCTTTCTTT. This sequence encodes CASSSQGVGAVNTEAFF.

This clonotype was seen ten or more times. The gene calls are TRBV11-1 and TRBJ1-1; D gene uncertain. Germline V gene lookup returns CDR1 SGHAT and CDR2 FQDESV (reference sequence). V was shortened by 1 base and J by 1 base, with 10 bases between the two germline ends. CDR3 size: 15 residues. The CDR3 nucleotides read TGTGCCAGCAGCTTAGAACCTCTCTCGAACACTGAAGCTTTCTTT. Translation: CASSLEPLSNTEAFF.